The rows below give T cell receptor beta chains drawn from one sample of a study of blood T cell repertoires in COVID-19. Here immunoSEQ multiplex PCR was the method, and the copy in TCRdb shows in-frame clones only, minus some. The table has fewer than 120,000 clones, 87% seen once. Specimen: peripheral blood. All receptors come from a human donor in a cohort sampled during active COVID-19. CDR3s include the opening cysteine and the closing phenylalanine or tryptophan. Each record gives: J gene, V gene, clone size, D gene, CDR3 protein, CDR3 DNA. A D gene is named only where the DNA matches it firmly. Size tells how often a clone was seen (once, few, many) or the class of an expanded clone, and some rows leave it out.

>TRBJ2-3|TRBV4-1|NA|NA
CASSQGLRSSTDTQYF
TGCGCCAGCAGCCAAGGTCTACGTTCCAGCACAGATACGCAGTATTTT
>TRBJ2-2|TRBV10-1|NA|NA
CASSSADNTGELFF
TGCGCCAGCAGCTCTGCGGATAACACCGGGGAGCTGTTTTTT
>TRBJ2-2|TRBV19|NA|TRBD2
CASSIRSGGATGELFF
TGTGCCAGTAGTATACGGAGCGGGGGGGCCACCGGGGAGCTGTTTTTT
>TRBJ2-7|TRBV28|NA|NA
CASTSPRAGGVWYEQYF
TGTGCCAGCACCTCACCAAGGGCTGGCGGGGTTTGGTACGAGCAGTACTTC
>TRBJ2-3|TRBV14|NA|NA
CASSQPTGLRADTQYF
TGTGCCAGCAGCCAACCCACGGGACTTAGGGCAGATACGCAGTATTTT
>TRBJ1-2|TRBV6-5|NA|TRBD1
CASSYIRGPMDGYTF
TGTGCCAGCAGTTACATCAGGGGGCCGATGGATGGCTACACCTTC
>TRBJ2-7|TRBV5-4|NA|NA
CASSLDRVYEQYF
TGTGCCAGCAGCTTGGACAGGGTCTACGAGCAGTACTTC
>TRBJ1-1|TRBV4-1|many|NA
CASSRNRVNTEAFF
TGCGCCAGCAGCCGAAACCGGGTGAACACTGAAGCTTTCTTT
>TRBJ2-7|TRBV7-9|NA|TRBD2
CASSSPGTSGGSSYEQYF
TGTGCCAGCAGTTCACCCGGGACTAGCGGGGGGAGTTCCTACGAGCAGTACTTC
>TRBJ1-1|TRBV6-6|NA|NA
CASGGYEYTEAFF
TGTGCCAGCGGGGGGTATGAGTACACTGAAGCTTTCTTT
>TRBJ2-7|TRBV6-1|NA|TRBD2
CASKPGAGGLEQYF
TGTGCCAGCAAACCTGGTGCGGGAGGGCTCGAGCAGTACTTC
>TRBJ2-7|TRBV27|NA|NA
CASSLAHRLSRYEQYF
TGTGCCAGCAGTTTAGCCCATCGGTTGAGTAGATACGAGCAGTACTTC
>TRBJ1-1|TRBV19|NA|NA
CASRRQAYTEAFF
TGTGCCTCGCGGAGACAGGCGTACACTGAAGCTTTCTTT
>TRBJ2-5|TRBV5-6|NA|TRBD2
CASSLASGAETQYF
TGTGCCAGCAGCTTGGCTAGCGGGGCCGAGACCCAGTACTTC
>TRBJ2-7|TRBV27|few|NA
CASSSREPYEQYF
TGTGCCAGCAGTTCACGGGAGCCCTACGAGCAGTACTTC
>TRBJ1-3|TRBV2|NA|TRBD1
CASRGGQPSGNTIYF
TGTGCCAGCAGGGGGGGACAGCCCTCTGGAAACACCATATATTTT
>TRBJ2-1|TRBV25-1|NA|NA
CASSTSYNEQFF
TGTGCCAGCAGTACTAGCTACAATGAGCAGTTCTTC
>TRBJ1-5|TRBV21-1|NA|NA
CASSNKQGAGQPQHF
TGTGCCAGCAGCAATAAACAGGGGGCTGGTCAGCCCCAGCATTTT
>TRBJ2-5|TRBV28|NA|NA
CASRSYGTGKTQYF
TGTGCCAGCCGATCCTACGGCACAGGAAAGACCCAGTACTTC
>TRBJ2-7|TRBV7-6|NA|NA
CASSLEGRGAPYEQYF
TGTGCCAGCAGCTTAGAGGGCCGGGGGGCACCGTACGAGCAGTACTTC
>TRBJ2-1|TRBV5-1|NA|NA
CASSPETGNSYNEQFF
TGCGCCAGCAGCCCTGAAACAGGGAACTCCTACAATGAGCAGTTCTTC
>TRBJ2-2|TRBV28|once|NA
CASRDFSNTGELFF
TGTGCCAGCCGCGACTTCTCCAACACCGGGGAGCTGTTTTTT
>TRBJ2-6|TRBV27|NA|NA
CASKSGSSGANVLTF
TGTGCCAGCAAGTCGGGTTCCTCTGGGGCCAACGTCCTGACTTTC
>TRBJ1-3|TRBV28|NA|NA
CASSLPGRARNIYF
TGTGCCAGCAGCCTTCCTGGGCGGGCGAGAAACATATATTTT
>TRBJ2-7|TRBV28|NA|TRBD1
CAVVSRGRVDEQYF
TGTGCCGTTGTCTCCAGGGGGCGCGTAGACGAGCAGTACTTC
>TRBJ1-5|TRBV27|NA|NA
CASSFGRGNQPQHF
TGTGCCAGCAGTTTCGGGCGGGGCAATCAGCCCCAGCATTTT
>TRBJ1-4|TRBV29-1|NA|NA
CSVGGTGTNEKLFF
TGCAGCGTTGGTGGAACAGGGACTAATGAAAAACTGTTTTTT
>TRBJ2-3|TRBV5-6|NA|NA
CASSLGGEATQYF
TGTGCCAGCAGCTTGGGGGGAGAGGCGACGCAGTATTTT
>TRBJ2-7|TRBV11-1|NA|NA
CASSLVRGEQYF
TGTGCCAGCAGCTTAGTTCGAGGGGAGCAGTACTTC
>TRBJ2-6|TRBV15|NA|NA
CATSRAAAGHSSGANVLTF
TGTGCCACCAGCAGAGCTGCAGCGGGACATAGCTCTGGGGCCAACGTCCTGACTTTC
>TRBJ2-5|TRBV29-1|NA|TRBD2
CSVGFSGSSETQYF
TGCAGCGTTGGGTTTAGCGGGAGCTCGGAGACCCAGTACTTC
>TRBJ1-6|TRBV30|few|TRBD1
CAWSVPYNAGTAYLHF
TGTGCCTGGAGTGTCCCATATAACGCCGGGACAGCGTACCTCCACTTT
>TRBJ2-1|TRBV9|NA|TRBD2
CASSGQAGGRINEQFF
TGTGCCAGCAGCGGGCAGGCGGGGGGGCGGATCAATGAGCAGTTCTTC
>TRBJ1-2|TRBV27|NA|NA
CASSLRLRGNYGYTF
TGTGCCAGCAGTTTAAGGCTCCGGGGAAACTATGGCTACACCTTC
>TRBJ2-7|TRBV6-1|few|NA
CASSEARTSKEQYF
TGTGCCAGCAGTGAAGCCCGAACCTCTAAGGAGCAGTACTTC
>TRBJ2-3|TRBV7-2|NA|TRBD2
CASSLRLAGRTDTQYF
TGTGCCAGCAGCTTAAGACTAGCGGGAAGGACAGATACGCAGTATTTT
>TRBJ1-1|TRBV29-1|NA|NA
CSAGREMNTEAFF
TGCAGCGCGGGACGGGAAATGAACACTGAAGCTTTCTTT
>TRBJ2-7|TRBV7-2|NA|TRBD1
CASSSPGTGITYEQYF
TGTGCCAGCAGCTCCCCAGGGACAGGGATCACCTACGAGCAGTACTTC
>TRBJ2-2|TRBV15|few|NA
CATSRDQTDGELFF
TGTGCCACCAGCAGAGACCAGACAGACGGGGAGCTGTTTTTT
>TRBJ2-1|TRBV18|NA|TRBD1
CASSPQDREKFF
TGTGCCAGCTCACCACAGGACAGGGAAAAGTTCTTC
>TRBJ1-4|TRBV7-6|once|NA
CASSPRAWGGNEKLFF
TGTGCCAGCAGCCCCAGGGCATGGGGAGGTAATGAAAAACTGTTTTTT
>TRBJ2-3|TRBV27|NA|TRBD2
CASSLGLAGGYTQYF
TGTGCCAGCAGTTTGGGACTAGCGGGAGGATATACGCAGTATTTT
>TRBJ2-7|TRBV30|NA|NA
CASVRGYEQYF
TGTGCCTCCGTTAGGGGTTACGAGCAGTACTTC
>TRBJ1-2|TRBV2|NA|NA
CASSEFGSNYGYTF
TGTGCCAGCAGTGAATTCGGTTCTAACTATGGCTACACCTTC
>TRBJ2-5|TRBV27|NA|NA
CASREQETQYF
TGTGCCAGCAGGGAGCAAGAGACCCAGTACTTC
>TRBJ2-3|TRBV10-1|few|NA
CASREDSSSTDTQYF
TGCGCCAGCAGGGAGGACTCCTCGAGCACAGATACGCAGTATTTT
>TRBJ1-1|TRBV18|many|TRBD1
CASSTRTGRNTEAFF
TGTGCCAGCTCAACGCGGACAGGCCGGAACACTGAAGCTTTCTTT